Each of the 29 T cell receptor beta chains below was sequenced from the same sample in a study of T cell repertoires in cytomegalovirus infection (dated by TCRdb to about 2019). TCRdb shows the sequencer as Illumina HiSeq 1500. Clones were called with MiXCR by TCRdb after fastp trimmed the public reads at Q25, and only in-frame beta chains were retained. Every distinct CDR3 protein forms one entry, paired with its most common genes and DNA. The sample table records about 350,000 distinct CDR3 sequences; about 35% of these occur just once. About 14% of the sample is taken by the ten largest. No antigens are known for them. The treatment or condition label here, explained by the study, means: in vitro stimulation with specific CMV peptide epitopes to enrich CMV-specific T cells. Sequencing was performed on cultured PBMCs, taken from culture after CMV antigen stimulation. Source of these receptors: a human donor in good health (CMV status not recorded). Some clones in this sample may be carry-over from other donors' samples.

The J gene is TRBJ2-1, the V gene TRBV5-6; D may be TRBD2 (5 bases). The V and J ends lost 1 base and 14 bases respectively, with 19 bases between them. The length of the CDR3 is 14 residues. Germline V gene sequence: CDR1 SGHDT, CDR2 YYEEEE. DNA for the CDR3: TGTGCCAGCAGCTTGTCTGGGCGGGCAATCTTAAAGTTCTTC. It translates to CASSLSGRAILKFF. The full variable domain, in which reference TRBV5-6 and TRBJ2-1 provide the parts outside the CDR3, is DAGVTQSPTHLIKTRGQQVTLRCSPKSGHDTVSWYQQALGQGPQFIFQYYEEEERQRGNFPDRFSGHQFPNYSSELNVNALLLGDSALYLCASSLSGRAILKFFGPGTRLTVL.

This clonotype was detected a few times. The chain combines TRBV2 with TRBJ2-7; D not certain. V lost 3 bases, J lost 3 bases, and 9 bases lay in between. Germline CDR1 is SNHLY and CDR2 is FYNNEI. There are 13 residues in the CDR3. CDR3 in amino acids: CASSDSQNYEQYF. The DNA for the CDR3 is TGTGCCAGCAGTGATAGTCAGAACTACGAGCAGTACTTC.

The CDR3 coding sequence is TGTGCCAGCAGACCACAGGGGCTGACTAGCGGGAGCCCAGGGTATGAGCAGTTCTTC. This translates into CASRPQGLTSGSPGYEQFF. This chain connects TRBV6-2 or TRBV6-3 to TRBJ2-1; the match to TRBD2 covers 12 bases. Germline lookup yields CDR1 MNHEY and CDR2 SVGEGT. The CDR3 consists of 19 residues. Germline trimming cut 6 bases from V and 8 bases from J; bases unmatched to any gene: 20.

This clonotype was found a few times. This chain joins TRBV6-5 and TRBJ2-1; TRBD2 agrees at 9 bases. This CDR3 contains 17 residues. Germline loops: CDR1 MNHEY, CDR2 SVGAGI. V lost 0 bases and J lost 2; bases outside the gene matches: 5. The CDR3 sequence is CASSYSVAGATYNEQFF. The CDR3, as DNA: TGTGCCAGCAGTTACTCGGTAGCGGGAGCTACCTACAATGAGCAGTTCTTC.

To note about this clonotype: The conserved phenylalanine or tryptophan normally closing the CDR3 is absent here, so this likely arose from a read error. The limits of the CDR3 on the DNA are not certain, so only TCRdb's listed CDR3 is given. The chain combines TRBV15 with TRBJ2-5; the table's TRBD1 call for D was not verified on the DNA. Counting both end residues, the CDR3 totals 10 amino acids. CDR1 LNHNV and CDR2 YYDKDF come from the germline V gene (reference sequence). CDR3: CATSRGPDPR.

The chain is built from TRBV30 and TRBJ1-3, with a weak D call TRBD1 (5 bases). Germline V gives CDR1 GTSNPN, CDR2 SVGIG (reference sequence). V lost 5 bases, J lost 2 bases, and 7 bases lay in between. This CDR3 region has 12 residues. In DNA, the CDR3 is TGTGCCTGGGAGACAGCTGGAAACACCATATATTTT. Residues: CAWETAGNTIYF.

The gene calls are TRBV27 and TRBJ1-2, with D tentatively TRBD1 (5 bases). The CDR3 extends over 13 amino acids. Looked up from germline, CDR1 is MNHEY and CDR2 is SMNVEV (reference sequence). Trimming cost V 9 bases and J 4 bases, with 15 bases left between them. The CDR3, as DNA: TGTGCCAGTCGAGGGGCAGTGGGCTATGGCTACACCTTC. Translated, it gives CASRGAVGYGYTF.

This sequence joins TRBV18 and TRBJ2-3; TRBD2 matches 12 bases. V trimming: 5 bases; J trimming: 0 bases; junction bases outside the gene matches: 6. CDR3 length: 17 amino acids. Germline V CDR1 and CDR2: KGHSH, LQKENI. CDR3 amino acids: CASSGRTSGISTDTQYF. CDR3 DNA: TGTGCCAGCTCAGGACGGACTAGCGGGATTAGCACAGATACGCAGTATTTT.

This clonotype turned up a few times. The chain combines TRBV6-2 or TRBV6-3 with TRBJ2-1; TRBD1 matches 9 bases. Germline loops: CDR1 MNHEY, CDR2 SVGEGT. J was trimmed by 3 bases and V by 4 bases; bases with no gene match: 7. This CDR3 contains 16 residues. The CDR3 bases are TGTGCCAGCAGTTTCGACAGGGGGAGACTCTACAATGAGCAGTTCTTC. Amino acid sequence: CASSFDRGRLYNEQFF.

This clonotype showed up just a few times. V usage is TRBV7-6 and J usage is TRBJ2-1; 14 bases line up with TRBD2. CDR1 SGHVS and CDR2 FNYEAQ come from the germline V gene. The V gene end was trimmed by 5 bases and the J gene end by 7 bases; junction bases not matched to a gene: 7. This CDR3 comprises 16 residues. The CDR3 nucleotides read TGTGCCAGCAGCCCTCGACTAGCGGGAGGGAGTAATGAGCAGTTCTTC. Translating it yields CASSPRLAGGSNEQFF.

The genes are TRBV7-9 and TRBJ2-1, with D possibly being TRBD2 (6 bases). Germline CDR1 is SEHNR and CDR2 is FQNEAQ (reference sequence). The CDR3 is 16 residues long. Trimming shortened V by 5 bases and J by 5 bases, and 19 bases separated the two germline ends. CDR3 amino acids: CASSLNPRDWHNEQFF. Here the CDR3 DNA reads TGTGCCAGCAGCCTCAATCCCCGGGACTGGCACAATGAGCAGTTCTTC.

This clonotype was picked up a small number of times. The rearrangement uses TRBV19 and TRBJ1-1; D is ambiguous. V was cut by 2 bases and J by 0 bases, with 7 bases left in between. Germline loops: CDR1 LNHDA, CDR2 SQIVND (reference sequence). This CDR3 is 14 amino acids long. Here the CDR3 DNA reads TGTGCCAGTAGTATACACAGAATGAACACTGAAGCTTTCTTT. Its translation is CASSIHRMNTEAFF.

The V call is TRBV7-9, the J call TRBJ2-1; TRBD2 aligns across 7 bases. The CDR3 spans 17 residues. The V gene's germline CDR1 is SEHNR and CDR2 FQNEAQ (reference sequence). V shed 5 bases, J shed 7 bases, and the junction held 17 bases outside the gene matches. DNA for the CDR3: TGTGCCAGCAGCCCCCCGCTCGCGGGGGACTTGCCAAATGAGCAGTTCTTC. Amino acid sequence: CASSPPLAGDLPNEQFF.

This clonotype appeared a few times. The CDR3 sequence: CASSGLAGVVNEQFF. CDR3 nucleotides: TGTGCCAGCAGCGGACTAGCGGGAGTCGTCAATGAGCAGTTCTTC. The chain uses TRBV5-8 and TRBJ2-1; TRBD2 matches 13 bases. V shed 4 bases, J shed 6 bases, and the junction held 4 bases outside the gene matches. CDR3 size: 15 residues. The germline V gene encodes CDR1 SGHTS and CDR2 YDEGEE.

The chain recombines TRBV10-3 with TRBJ2-1; D unresolved. Germline V gene sequence: CDR1 ENHRY, CDR2 SYGVKD. The V end was cut by 8 bases, the J end by 9 bases, with 17 bases between. The CDR3 is 13 residues long. CDR3 loop: CAIGNPAGSEQFF. The CDR3 nucleotides are TGTGCCATCGGGAACCCGGCAGGCTCTGAGCAGTTCTTC.

The CDR3 loop is CASSGFGARGNTGELFF. As DNA, the CDR3 is TGTGCCAGCAGTGGGTTTGGGGCCAGGGGCAACACCGGGGAGCTGTTTTTT. The chain is built from TRBV6-6 and TRBJ2-2; perhaps TRBD1 as D (6 bases). V was trimmed by 5 bases and J by 2 bases, leaving 18 bases between them. CDR1 MNHNY and CDR2 SVGAGI come from the germline V gene (reference sequence). The CDR3 contains 17 residues.

The V and J genes are TRBV7-4 and TRBJ2-7; 9 nucleotides align to TRBD1. Germline trimming cut 5 bases from V and 1 base from J; bases unmatched to any gene: 9. The CDR3 runs to 16 residues. Germline lookup yields CDR1 SGHVT and CDR2 SQSDAQ. CDR3 in DNA: TGTGCCAGCAGCCAGCGCCCCGGGACAGGGTCCTACGAGCAGTACGTC. As protein: CASSQRPGTGSYEQYV.

This clonotype was observed a single time. The chain uses TRBV7-6 and TRBJ2-2, with TRBD2 matching 7 bases. CDR1 and CDR2 from the germline V gene are SGHVS and FNYEAQ. This CDR3 has 15 amino acids. V lost 4 bases, J lost 7 bases, and 9 bases stayed unmatched. The CDR3: CASSSPGRVIGELFF. CDR3 coding DNA: TGTGCCAGCAGCTCCCCTGGGAGGGTGATCGGGGAGCTGTTTTTT. Variable domain in full (rest from reference TRBV7-6 and TRBJ2-2): GAGVSQSPRYKVTKRGQDVALRCDPISGHVSLYWYRQALGQGPEFLTYFNYEAQQDKSGLPNDRFSAERPEGSISTLTIQRTEQRDSAMYRCASSSPGRVIGELFFGEGSRLTVL.

V gene TRBV12-3 or TRBV12-4 combines with J gene TRBJ2-7, with a tentative D call TRBD1 (6 bases). There are 17 residues in the CDR3. V was pared by 6 bases and J by 1 base, with 22 bases between. CDR3 DNA: TGTGCCAGCAGCCTACTTGCTCGACAGGATACGTCCTACGAGCAGTACTTC. It specifies CASSLLARQDTSYEQYF.

This clonotype was seen a handful of times. This sequence joins TRBV7-3 and TRBJ2-7; 7 nucleotides agree with TRBD2. This CDR3 has 15 amino acids. The ends lost 4 bases at V and 0 bases at J; junction bases unmatched: 6. The germline CDR1 and CDR2 sequences are SGHTA and FQGTGA. CDR3 DNA: TGTGCCAGCAGCTCCATAGCGGGCCACTCCTACGAGCAGTACTTC. The encoded protein is CASSSIAGHSYEQYF.

This clonotype has only a few counts. The rearrangement joins TRBV12-3 or TRBV12-4 to TRBJ1-1; D perhaps matches TRBD1 (5 bases). CDR3 length equals 13 residues. The V gene lost 7 bases and the J gene lost 3 bases, with 12 bases spanning the gap. DNA for the CDR3: TGTGCCAGCACCCGGGGGTACGACACTGAAGCTTTCTTT. Residues: CASTRGYDTEAFF.

This clonotype was observed a few times. The V and J genes are TRBV6-2 or TRBV6-3 and TRBJ2-1, with D uncertain. The CDR3 has 15 amino acids. Looked up from germline, CDR1 is MNHEY and CDR2 is SVGEGT. V was shortened by 2 bases and J by 7 bases, with 15 bases between the two germline ends. The CDR3 DNA is TGTGCCAGCAGTTACATGCACGAACTGGGGAATGAGCAGTTCTTC. Its translation is CASSYMHELGNEQFF.

The chain carries TRBV6-1 and TRBJ2-4; D not resolved. Germline V gene lookup returns CDR1 MNHNS and CDR2 SASEGT. The CDR3 runs to 14 residues. Between the trimmed V and J ends, which lost 4 bases and 0 bases, there was a span of 7 bases. The CDR3 region has the DNA TGTGCCAGCAGTGCCCCCATAGCCAAAAACATTCAGTACTTC. Translating it yields CASSAPIAKNIQYF.

The sample holds a few counts of this clonotype. The V gene is TRBV7-2, the J gene TRBJ2-7; TRBD1 is a possible D gene (7 bases). Germline V CDR1 and CDR2: SGHTA, FQGNSA. V gave up 1 base and J gave up 6 bases, with 16 bases separating them. CDR3 length: 15 residues. In DNA, the CDR3 is TGTGCCAGCAGCTTAGTTCAGTACAGGGGAGGCGAGCAGTACTTC. Its translation: CASSLVQYRGGEQYF.

Many counts were recorded for this clonotype. The CDR3 reads CASSLVGSGSGNTIYF. CDR3 nucleotides: TGTGCCAGCAGCTTAGTGGGCAGCGGATCTGGAAACACCATATATTTT. The V gene is TRBV7-9, the J gene TRBJ1-3; D is unresolved. CDR1 is SEHNR, CDR2 FQNEAQ, per germline (reference sequence). This CDR3 is built from 16 residues. V lost 1 base and J lost 1, with 11 bases in between.

This clonotype occurred many times. The rearrangement uses TRBV7-8 and TRBJ2-3; 11 bases match TRBD2. V was clipped by 5 bases and J by 11 bases; unmatched bases: 9. CDR3 length: 14 residues. Germline V lookup: CDR1 SGHVS, CDR2 FQNEAQ. For the CDR3, the DNA is TGTGCCAGCAGCCCGGGACTAGCGGCGGAGGGGCAGTATTTT. Translating gives CASSPGLAAEGQYF.

This clonotype was counted only a few times. This chain uses TRBV7-2 with TRBJ2-7, with a tentative D call TRBD1 (5 bases). Germline V lookup: CDR1 SGHTA, CDR2 FQGNSA. The ends were cut back, 5 bases at V and 7 bases at J, with 15 bases in the middle. The CDR3 sequence is 13 residues long. The CDR3 sequence: CASSPSRVFEQYV. In nucleotides, the CDR3 is TGTGCCAGCAGCCCCTCCAGGGTTTTTGAGCAGTACGTC.

The rearrangement joins TRBV7-2 to TRBJ1-5, with 9 bases matching TRBD1. The germline gives CDR1 SGHTA, CDR2 FQGNSA. Unmatched junction bases numbered 4, after V lost 5 bases and J lost 2 bases. The CDR3 runs to 15 residues. The CDR3 spells CASSDTGGRNQPQHF. The CDR3, as DNA: TGTGCCAGCAGCGACACAGGGGGCCGCAATCAGCCCCAGCATTTT.

This clonotype has only a few counts. The rearrangement uses TRBV27 and TRBJ2-3; TRBD2 matches at 10 bases. V shed 6 bases and J 7 bases; nucleotides not matched to a gene: 13. CDR3 length: 16 residues. Germline V gene lookup returns CDR1 MNHEY and CDR2 SMNVEV (reference sequence). The CDR3 coding sequence is TGTGCCAGCAGCATAATAGCGGGAGGAAGGATATATACGCAGTATTTT. Protein: CASSIIAGGRIYTQYF.